Listed below are T cell receptor beta chains from one sample, sequenced in a study of beta chain features in type 1 diabetes. The method was immunoSEQ multiplex PCR; TCRdb's version includes in-frame clones alone and lacks a portion of them. This table holds around 360,000 clones, roughly 12% found once. The sample taken for sequencing was naive CD4+ T cells from blood. These receptors came from a woman under 30 with type 1 diabetes. CDR3s include the opening cysteine and the closing phenylalanine or tryptophan. D genes are given only for firm matches. Where a row states a size, it is once, few, many or the class of an expanded clone; other rows omit it.

clone_size	v_call	j_call	d_call	cdr3_nt	cdr3_aa
few	TRBV2	TRBJ2-3	TRBD2	TGTGCCAGCAGTGAGGGGGGGACAGATACGCAGTATTTT	CASSEGGTDTQYF
few	TRBV5-1	TRBJ2-3	TRBD1	TGCGCCAGCAGCCGTTGGACAGGGGAAATGGATACGCAGTATTTT	CASSRWTGEMDTQYF
few	TRBV6-5	TRBJ1-5	.	TGTGCCAGCAGTTACTCGGGGGACTCGGGACCCCAGCATTTT	CASSYSGDSGPQHF
.	TRBV6-6	TRBJ2-5	TRBD1	TGTGCCAGCAGTTACCCGGGACAGCAAAAAGAGACCCAGTACTTC	CASSYPGQQKETQYF
.	TRBV18	TRBJ2-6	TRBD1	TGTGCCAGCTCACCAACAGGGGGGACAGGGGCCAACGTCCTGACTTTC	CASSPTGGTGANVLTF
few	TRBV7-8	TRBJ2-3	TRBD2	TGTGCCAGCAAAGTAGCGGGGGCTAGCACAGATACGCAGTATTTT	CASKVAGASTDTQYF
few	TRBV5-1	TRBJ2-3	.	TGCGCCAGCAGCTTATCGGTTTCTGGCACAGATACGCAGTATTTT	CASSLSVSGTDTQYF
.	TRBV5-1	TRBJ1-2	.	TGCGCCAGCAGCTTGGAGGCGGCACCACTATATGGCTACACCTTC	CASSLEAAPLYGYTF
.	TRBV11-2	TRBJ2-3	.	TGTGCCAGCAGGCCAGCGGGCTCCAGCGATACGCAGTATTTT	CASRPAGSSDTQYF
.	TRBV5-4	TRBJ1-1	.	TGTGCCAGCAGAAACCCACAGGGAATGAACACTGAAGCTTTCTTT	CASRNPQGMNTEAFF
.	TRBV7-7	TRBJ2-3	TRBD2	TGTGCTAGCAGCCCGACTAGCGGGAGGGCCGGAGATACGCAGTATTTT	CASSPTSGRAGDTQYF
.	TRBV27	TRBJ2-7	.	TGTGCCAGCAGTTTATCGGGGACACGAAACTACGAGCAGTACTTC	CASSLSGTRNYEQYF
few	TRBV13	TRBJ2-7	TRBD2	TGTGCCAGCAGGATTAGCGGGAGCTCCTACGAGCAGTACTTC	CASRISGSSYEQYF
few	TRBV30	TRBJ2-1	TRBD2	TGTGCCTGGAGTGTAGGGCTAGCGGGGGGGAATGAGCAGTTCTTC	CAWSVGLAGGNEQFF
.	TRBV7-8	TRBJ2-1	.	TGTGCCAGCAGCCCACAGCAGGGTCCCTGGAATGAGCAGTTCTTC	CASSPQQGPWNEQFF
.	TRBV4-3	TRBJ1-4	.	TGCGCCAGCAGCGGCCAGGGGTCACAAGGGGAGGGACTGTTTTTT	CASSGQGSQGEGLFF
few	TRBV20-1	TRBJ2-7	.	TGCAGTGCTGCCCCGGGAAACGAGCAGTACTTC	CSAAPGNEQYF
few	TRBV29-1	TRBJ2-5	.	TGCAGCGTTAGGCGGGGGCTGAGCAAAGAGACCCAGTACTTC	CSVRRGLSKETQYF